This record concerns one T cell receptor beta chain sequence. The antigen remains undetermined. The sample is drawn from a study of OX40 agonist ivuxolimab in advanced cancers. Broader study findings: CD8+ T cells (on average) carried more expanded clones than CD4+ T cells.

The table came from immunoSEQ multiplex PCR; TCRdb's copy has only in-frame clones and leaves some out. The sample includes tens of thousands of clones, 78% of them seen just once. Autoimmune disease history or systemic immunosuppression led to patients being barred. This clonotype originated in an adult with an advanced solid tumor such as melanoma, head and neck, liver or kidney cancer. Sequenced here: CD4+ or CD8+ T cells sorted from blood, sampled in a trial of the OX40 agonist ivuxolimab.

The CDR3 reads CASSLMVWRTGAYNEQFF. The CDR3 DNA is TGTGCCAGCAGCTTGATGGTTTGGAGGACTGGAGCTTACAATGAGCAGTTCTTC. The V call is TRBV5-6, the J call TRBJ2-1; weak D call: TRBD2 (5 bases). The CDR3 extends over 18 amino acids. V was clipped by 1 base and J by 4 bases, with 21 bases between them. CDR1 and CDR2 (germline): SGHDT, YYEEEE.